A selection of T cell receptor beta chains follows, all from one sample in a study of blood T cells in healthy people across ages. TCRdb re-called the 5' RACE reads through MiXCR, storing one row per CDR3 protein. This table has just under 900,000 distinct CDR3 sequences, 29% appearing once. The sequenced material came from blood. Receptors were obtained from a woman of 80 years or more in good health. Each CDR3 is given with its conserved first and last residue. D genes are given only for firm matches. Part of the rows lack a size; the others show once, few, many or a class for expanded clones.

abundance: many; j_gene: TRBJ2-3; d_gene: -; v_gene: TRBV29-1; CDR3aa: CSVYAGLDTDTQYF; CDR3nt: TGCAGCGTCTATGCTGGCTTGGACACAGATACGCAGTATTTT
abundance: -; j_gene: TRBJ2-7; d_gene: TRBD1; v_gene: TRBV6-2/TRBV6-3; CDR3aa: CASSWAGGYEQYF; CDR3nt: TGTGCCAGCAGTTGGGCAGGGGGCTACGAGCAGTACTTC
abundance: many; j_gene: TRBJ1-2; d_gene: -; v_gene: TRBV20-1; CDR3aa: CSARGGYGYTF; CDR3nt: TGCAGTGCTAGAGGGGGCTATGGCTACACCTTC
abundance: many; j_gene: TRBJ2-1; d_gene: -; v_gene: TRBV10-3; CDR3aa: CAISARGADNEQFF; CDR3nt: TGTGCCATCAGTGCTCGGGGGGCTGACAATGAGCAGTTCTTC
abundance: many; j_gene: TRBJ2-5; d_gene: -; v_gene: TRBV18; CDR3aa: CASSPGTKETQYF; CDR3nt: TGTGCCAGCTCACCCGGGACCAAAGAGACCCAGTACTTC
abundance: -; j_gene: TRBJ2-5; d_gene: -; v_gene: TRBV11-2; CDR3aa: CASRSQVQETQYF; CDR3nt: TGTGCCAGCAGGTCCCAGGTACAAGAGACCCAGTACTTC
abundance: many; j_gene: TRBJ2-3; d_gene: -; v_gene: TRBV20-1; CDR3aa: CSAKKGSKDTQYF; CDR3nt: TGCAGTGCTAAAAAAGGAAGTAAAGATACGCAGTATTTT
abundance: -; j_gene: TRBJ1-4; d_gene: -; v_gene: TRBV27; CDR3aa: CASSPPLSGARGEKLFF; CDR3nt: TGTGCCAGCAGTCCGCCGTTGTCGGGGGCTCGGGGAGAAAAACTGTTTTTT
abundance: many; j_gene: TRBJ2-5; d_gene: -; v_gene: TRBV7-2; CDR3aa: CASSFRLETQYF; CDR3nt: TGTGCCAGCAGCTTTCGGTTAGAGACCCAGTACTTC
abundance: -; j_gene: TRBJ2-7; d_gene: -; v_gene: TRBV5-6; CDR3aa: CASSTGSHGDQQYF; CDR3nt: TGTGCCAGCAGCACCGGTTCCCACGGTGACCAGCAGTACTTC
abundance: many; j_gene: TRBJ2-1; d_gene: TRBD2; v_gene: TRBV11-2; CDR3aa: CASSSPGGLAGRLEQFF; CDR3nt: TGTGCCAGCAGCTCCCCGGGGGGACTAGCGGGGAGGCTTGAGCAGTTCTTC
abundance: few; j_gene: TRBJ1-1; d_gene: -; v_gene: TRBV9; CDR3aa: CASSVGGVDTEAFF; CDR3nt: TGTGCCAGCAGCGTAGGAGGGGTGGACACTGAAGCTTTCTTT
abundance: -; j_gene: TRBJ2-7; d_gene: TRBD2; v_gene: TRBV11-2; CDR3aa: CASSFTSGTYLYEQYF; CDR3nt: TGTGCCAGCAGCTTTACTAGCGGGACCTATTTATACGAGCAGTACTTC
abundance: many; j_gene: TRBJ1-1; d_gene: -; v_gene: TRBV7-9; CDR3aa: CASSLALGNTEAFF; CDR3nt: TGTGCCAGCAGCTTAGCGTTAGGGAACACTGAAGCTTTCTTT
abundance: -; j_gene: TRBJ1-1; d_gene: -; v_gene: TRBV7-2; CDR3aa: CASSLGSAQPYTGELFF; CDR3nt: TGTGCCAGCAGCTTAGGATCAGCACAGCCCTACACCGGGGAGCTGTTCTTT
abundance: many; j_gene: TRBJ2-6; d_gene: TRBD1; v_gene: TRBV20-1; CDR3aa: CSARQGPSGANVLTF; CDR3nt: TGCAGTGCCCGACAGGGCCCCTCTGGGGCCAACGTCCTGACTTTC
abundance: -; j_gene: TRBJ2-7; d_gene: -; v_gene: TRBV30; CDR3aa: CAWSVQGFRNRRPYEQYF; CDR3nt: TGTGCCTGGAGTGTACAGGGATTCCGGAACAGAAGGCCCTACGAGCAGTACTTC
abundance: many; j_gene: TRBJ1-2; d_gene: -; v_gene: TRBV19; CDR3aa: CASRPPANYGYTF; CDR3nt: TGTGCCAGTAGACCTCCTGCTAACTATGGCTACACCTTC
abundance: few; j_gene: TRBJ2-2; d_gene: -; v_gene: TRBV5-1; CDR3aa: CASSLGASRSTGELFF; CDR3nt: TGCGCCAGCAGCTTGGGGGCTAGCAGGTCGACCGGGGAGCTGTTTTTT
abundance: few; j_gene: TRBJ2-1; d_gene: -; v_gene: TRBV5-1; CDR3aa: CASSPWGAVSYNEQFF; CDR3nt: TGCGCCAGCAGCCCATGGGGCGCGGTCTCCTACAATGAGCAGTTCTTC
abundance: few; j_gene: TRBJ2-5; d_gene: -; v_gene: TRBV2; CDR3aa: CASSKGPLQETQYF; CDR3nt: TGTGCCAGCAGTAAGGGACCTTTACAAGAGACCCAGTACTTC
abundance: many; j_gene: TRBJ1-2; d_gene: -; v_gene: TRBV5-1; CDR3aa: CASSLVARGYNYGYTF; CDR3nt: TGCGCCAGCAGCTTGGTAGCAAGGGGATATAACTATGGCTACACCTTC
abundance: -; j_gene: TRBJ2-1; d_gene: TRBD2; v_gene: TRBV20-1; CDR3aa: CSAEGLAGPYNEQFF; CDR3nt: TGCAGTGCGGAGGGACTAGCGGGACCCTACAATGAGCAGTTCTTC
abundance: -; j_gene: TRBJ1-2; d_gene: TRBD1; v_gene: TRBV19; CDR3aa: CASSPTTGLSGYTF; CDR3nt: TGTGCCAGTAGTCCGACGACAGGGCTGTCCGGCTACACCTTC
abundance: many; j_gene: TRBJ1-4; d_gene: -; v_gene: TRBV3-1; CDR3aa: CASSQQGWLATNEKLFF; CDR3nt: TGTGCCAGCAGCCAACAAGGGTGGCTTGCAACTAATGAAAAACTGTTTTTT
abundance: -; j_gene: TRBJ2-7; d_gene: TRBD1; v_gene: TRBV11-3; CDR3aa: CASSLARDSRRCEQYF; CDR3nt: TGTGCCAGCAGCTTAGCCCGGGACAGCCGTAGATGCGAGCAGTACTTC
abundance: -; j_gene: TRBJ1-2; d_gene: -; v_gene: TRBV18; CDR3aa: CASSPQQGGVNYGYTF; CDR3nt: TGTGCCAGCTCACCACAGCAGGGAGGAGTCAACTATGGCTACACCTTC
abundance: many; j_gene: TRBJ2-7; d_gene: -; v_gene: TRBV10-3; CDR3aa: CAIGEDRPAYEQYF; CDR3nt: TGTGCCATCGGGGAGGACAGGCCCGCCTACGAGCAGTACTTC
abundance: many; j_gene: TRBJ1-2; d_gene: -; v_gene: TRBV5-6; CDR3aa: CASSSRQASNYGYTF; CDR3nt: TGTGCCAGCAGCTCACGACAGGCATCTAACTATGGCTACACCTTC
abundance: -; j_gene: TRBJ1-2; d_gene: -; v_gene: TRBV20-1; CDR3aa: CSARKRGFGYGYTF; CDR3nt: TGCAGTGCTAGAAAGAGGGGCTTCGGCTATGGCTACACCTTC
abundance: -; j_gene: TRBJ2-7; d_gene: -; v_gene: TRBV21-1; CDR3aa: CASIHLSSRDSDSYEQYF; CDR3nt: TGTGCCAGCATCCACCTTTCATCCCGGGACAGCGACTCCTACGAGCAGTACTTC
abundance: -; j_gene: TRBJ1-5; d_gene: -; v_gene: TRBV7-2; CDR3aa: CACSLGGGRVDQPQHF; CDR3nt: TGTGCCTGCAGCCTCGGGGGAGGGAGAGTTGATCAGCCCCAGCATTTT
abundance: -; j_gene: TRBJ2-5; d_gene: TRBD1; v_gene: TRBV7-9; CDR3aa: CASSLTGQGLETQYF; CDR3nt: TGTGCCAGCAGCTTAACCGGACAGGGCCTGGAGACCCAGTACTTC
abundance: few; j_gene: TRBJ1-5; d_gene: -; v_gene: TRBV7-2; CDR3aa: CASSLDRQTDYSNQPQHF; CDR3nt: TGTGCCAGCAGCTTAGACCGACAGACGGATTATAGCAATCAGCCCCAGCATTTT
abundance: -; j_gene: TRBJ2-5; d_gene: TRBD2; v_gene: TRBV2; CDR3aa: CASSGVAGRQETQYF; CDR3nt: TGTGCCAGCAGTGGGGTAGCGGGGCGCCAAGAGACCCAGTACTTC
abundance: -; j_gene: TRBJ1-1; d_gene: TRBD1; v_gene: TRBV5-1; CDR3aa: CASSQILQGGTEAFF; CDR3nt: TGCGCCAGCAGCCAAATCCTACAGGGGGGCACTGAAGCTTTCTTT
abundance: few; j_gene: TRBJ1-1; d_gene: -; v_gene: TRBV6-5; CDR3aa: CASRKNTEAFF; CDR3nt: TGTGCCAGCAGAAAAAACACTGAAGCTTTCTTT
abundance: few; j_gene: TRBJ2-3; d_gene: -; v_gene: TRBV10-3; CDR3aa: CAISGRQVTDTQYF; CDR3nt: TGTGCCATCAGTGGTCGACAGGTCACAGATACGCAGTATTTT
abundance: -; j_gene: TRBJ2-3; d_gene: TRBD2; v_gene: TRBV7-2; CDR3aa: CASSPGVAGGTDTQYF; CDR3nt: TGTGCCAGCAGCCCCGGGGTAGCGGGGGGCACAGATACGCAGTATTTT
abundance: -; j_gene: TRBJ1-6; d_gene: -; v_gene: TRBV21-1; CDR3aa: CASSKPTILDDKGSGDNSPLHF; CDR3nt: TGTGCCAGCAGCAAACCCACCATACTAGATGACAAAGGGTCCGGGGATAATTCACCCCTCCACTTT
abundance: -; j_gene: TRBJ1-1; d_gene: -; v_gene: TRBV25-1; CDR3aa: CASSPSPGEGATEAFF; CDR3nt: TGTGCCAGCAGTCCCTCCCCCGGGGAAGGGGCCACTGAAGCTTTCTTT
abundance: -; j_gene: TRBJ2-2; d_gene: TRBD1; v_gene: TRBV20-1; CDR3aa: CSARQGSTGELFF; CDR3nt: TGCAGTGCCAGACAGGGATCCACCGGGGAGCTGTTTTTT
abundance: few; j_gene: TRBJ1-6; d_gene: -; v_gene: TRBV10-3; CDR3aa: CAISERPQGPYNSPLHF; CDR3nt: TGTGCCATCAGTGAGCGGCCACAGGGCCCCTATAATTCACCCCTCCACTTT
abundance: many; j_gene: TRBJ2-7; d_gene: TRBD2; v_gene: TRBV10-3; CDR3aa: CAISEAGAREEQYF; CDR3nt: TGTGCCATCAGTGAGGCGGGAGCTAGAGAAGAGCAGTACTTC
abundance: -; j_gene: TRBJ2-3; d_gene: -; v_gene: TRBV18; CDR3aa: CASSPGMGATDTQYF; CDR3nt: TGTGCCAGCTCACCAGGGATGGGGGCCACAGATACGCAGTATTTT
abundance: -; j_gene: TRBJ2-2; d_gene: -; v_gene: TRBV9; CDR3aa: CASSVHGRETSATGELFF; CDR3nt: TGTGCCAGCAGCGTACATGGTCGGGAAACTTCTGCCACCGGGGAGCTGTTTTTT
abundance: -; j_gene: TRBJ2-5; d_gene: TRBD2; v_gene: TRBV20-1; CDR3aa: CSPLGLAGPGTQYF; CDR3nt: TGCAGTCCACTGGGACTAGCGGGCCCAGGGACCCAGTACTTC
abundance: -; j_gene: TRBJ1-6; d_gene: -; v_gene: TRBV6-6; CDR3aa: CASSPFGRTPDSSLHF; CDR3nt: TGTGCCAGCAGCCCTTTCGGACGGACCCCCGATTCTTCCCTCCACTTT
abundance: few; j_gene: TRBJ1-2; d_gene: -; v_gene: TRBV30; CDR3aa: CAQSTQDGSNYGYTF; CDR3nt: TGTGCCCAGTCAACACAGGATGGGTCAAACTATGGCTACACCTTC
abundance: -; j_gene: TRBJ2-3; d_gene: TRBD1; v_gene: TRBV24-1; CDR3aa: CATSAGQGPVSNTQYF; CDR3nt: TGTGCCACCAGTGCAGGACAGGGCCCAGTTTCGAATACGCAGTATTTT
abundance: -; j_gene: TRBJ2-3; d_gene: TRBD2; v_gene: TRBV30; CDR3aa: CAWSVRRTSHSTDTQYF; CDR3nt: TGTGCCTGGAGTGTACGAAGGACTAGCCATAGCACAGATACGCAGTATTTT
abundance: -; j_gene: TRBJ1-5; d_gene: -; v_gene: TRBV7-9; CDR3aa: CASSSTRGQFSNQPQHF; CDR3nt: TGTGCCAGCAGCTCCACCCGCGGACAGTTTAGCAATCAGCCCCAGCATTTT
abundance: many; j_gene: TRBJ2-7; d_gene: -; v_gene: TRBV7-2; CDR3aa: CASSLGVRAGATYEQYF; CDR3nt: TGTGCCAGCAGCTTAGGAGTACGGGCGGGGGCGACCTACGAGCAGTACTTC
abundance: -; j_gene: TRBJ1-2; d_gene: TRBD1; v_gene: TRBV20-1; CDR3aa: CSARGDYRGTNYGYTF; CDR3nt: TGCAGTGCTAGAGGCGATTACAGGGGGACTAACTATGGCTACACCTTC
abundance: many; j_gene: TRBJ1-5; d_gene: TRBD1; v_gene: TRBV20-1; CDR3aa: CSARGERGRNNQPQHF; CDR3nt: TGCAGTGCTAGAGGAGAGAGGGGGCGAAACAATCAGCCCCAGCATTTT